One sample yielded the 6 T cell receptor beta chains listed below, sequenced in a study of regulatory T cells in long-lasting Graves disease. Time point defined: newly diagnosed GD, antithyroid drugs for less than 3 months. The authors made the TCR library using RNA they extracted from PBMCs. Sequencing libraries for TCR beta were prepared with iRepertoire HTBI primers and Arm-PCR of CDR3 regions. MiXCR, applied by TCRdb to the multiplex PCR reads, yields one record per CDR3 protein. The data show 240,000 or so distinct CDR3 sequences, with just over 20% seen just once and over 11% held by the top ten. The specimen was peripheral blood mononuclear cells (PBMCs), collected at new diagnosis, from a patient treated with antithyroid drugs. Receptors originate from a female donor with Graves disease.

This clonotype has only a few counts. This chain joins TRBV10-3 and TRBJ1-5, with 8 bases that match TRBD1. V lost 2 bases, J lost 3 bases, and 3 bases stayed unmatched. From germline, CDR1 is ENHRY and CDR2 SYGVKD. The CDR3 is made up of 15 amino acids. CDR3 sequence: CAISERQGLNQPQHF. Written as DNA, the CDR3 is TGTGCCATCAGTGAGCGACAGGGGCTCAATCAGCCCCAGCATTTT.

This clonotype was observed at least ten times. V and J are TRBV6-1 and TRBJ2-5; D not resolved. CDR1 and CDR2 from the germline V gene are MNHNS and SASEGT. V was trimmed by 6 bases and J by 6 bases, leaving 11 bases between them. The CDR3 extends over 12 amino acids. The CDR3 sequence is CASRGSGQTQYF. CDR3 DNA: TGTGCCAGCAGAGGCAGTGGCCAGACCCAGTACTTC.

This clonotype was detected ten times or more. This chain links TRBV4-1 with TRBJ2-7, with D hard to call. This CDR3 contains 15 residues. The germline V and J ends were trimmed by 2 bases and 0 bases, with 11 bases remaining between them. Germline assignment: CDR1 MGHRA and CDR2 YSYEKL. This CDR3 is CASSQPAQNSYEQYF. CDR3 in DNA: TGCGCCAGCAGCCAACCTGCACAGAACTCCTACGAGCAGTACTTC.

This clonotype occurred a few times. This may come from a read error, since a much larger clone is one base off. V and J are TRBV28 and TRBJ1-1, with no clear D. CDR1 and CDR2 from the germline V gene are MDHEN and SYDVKM. The CDR3 covers 16 residues. V dropped 3 bases and J dropped 3 bases, with 17 bases sitting between them. The CDR3: CASSFLRARGDTEAFF. DNA of the CDR3: TGTGCCAGCAGTTTCTTGAGGGCGCGCGGGGACACTGAAGCTTTCTTT.

Ten or more counts support this clonotype. V and J are TRBV28 and TRBJ1-1; TRBD1 agrees at 11 bases. Trimming cost V 6 bases and J 4 bases; bases outside gene matches: 4. The V gene's germline CDR1 is MDHEN and CDR2 SYDVKM. CDR3 size: 14 residues. The CDR3 loop reads CASRGQGGTTEAFF. The CDR3 DNA reads TGTGCCAGCAGGGGACAGGGGGGGACCACTGAAGCTTTCTTT.

This clonotype has ten or more counts. CDR3 coding DNA: TGTGCCAGCAGCTTAGTGGAGGGGACTGCAGATACGCAGTATTTT. The encoded protein is CASSLVEGTADTQYF. V is TRBV7-3 and J is TRBJ2-3, with a tentative D call TRBD2 (6 bases). Trimming cost V 2 bases and J 4 bases, with 13 bases left between them. Germline CDR1 is SGHTA and CDR2 is FQGTGA. This CDR3 spans 15 amino acids.